This T cell receptor (beta chain) was obtained from a study of T cells after yellow fever vaccination. Notes on the study in general: On re-exposure, the response was weaker but peaked faster, at day 5 versus 15. Post-booster repertoires contained most primary-vaccination clones again (about 96% CD4, over 70% CD8). Among all clonotypes, a small share was observed in both CD4 and CD8 compartments.

As concerns this clonotype: No antigen is known for it.

UMIs were added to TCR cDNA along with a universal primer site when it was made by 5'RACE template switching. TCRdb reprocessed the 5' RACE reads via MiXCR and lists one record per CDR3 protein. This sample has 400,000 to 450,000 distinct CDR3 sequences, with about 19% found just once. With 0 bases clipped from V and 6 bases from J, the junction kept 3 bases outside the gene matches. The CDR3 extends over 14 amino acids. Germline CDR1 and CDR2: SGHTA and FQGNSA. The chain employs TRBV7-2 and TRBJ2-5; 8 nucleotides align to TRBD2. Source: PBMCs, taken before the yellow fever booster vaccination. This sequence originates from a young man who received the YFV17D yellow fever vaccine. The CDR3 sequence is CASSLAGGGKTQYF. The CDR3 DNA follows: TGTGCCAGCAGCTTAGCCGGGGGGGGAAAGACCCAGTACTTC.